This TCR beta chain was retrieved from a study of radiotherapy plus CTLA-4 blockade in lung cancer. Study at large: Objective responses were seen in 18% of patients, disease control in roughly 30%.

Enrolled patients, whose metastatic non-small-cell lung cancer was chemo-refractory, received focal radiation plus CTLA-4 blockade with ipilimumab. To note about this clone: The antigen is undetermined.

Clones were sequenced by immunoSEQ multiplex PCR, and TCRdb holds only the in-frame ones, with some missing. The top ten clones hold under 4.5% of a sample with 80,000 or so clones, about 78% of them seen once. Study results and caveats: After radiotherapy and ipilimumab, tumor-derived clones expanded in peripheral blood. Interferon-beta, together with early blood T cell clone dynamics, reportedly best predicted response.

The clonotype was recovered from a human donor with non-small cell lung cancer who had a partial response to radiotherapy plus ipilimumab. Some clones in this sample may be carry-over from other donors' samples. Sequenced here: peripheral blood, sampled from a patient treated with radiotherapy plus ipilimumab.

In DNA, the CDR3 is TGTGCCAGTATGGAGGGGACAGTACGCAATGAGCAGTTCTTC. This translates into CASMEGTVRNEQFF. This chain connects TRBV19 to TRBJ2-1, with D perhaps TRBD1 (7 bases). This CDR3 has 14 residues. CDR1 is LNHDA and CDR2 is SQIVND in the germline V gene (reference sequence). Trimming cost V 7 bases and J 6 bases, with 16 bases left between them.